This T cell receptor beta chain was obtained from a study of cytomegalovirus exposure and HLA in healthy donors. General observations from the study: The records held CMV serostatus as the only immune exposure information. Presence/absence analyses treated sequencing depth as roughly uniform across donors. An apparent linkage of common viral pathogens to several of the most significant clusters emerged in a later analysis. Across HLA loci, a later analysis found differing TCR association rates, with DRB1 most and HLA-C fewest.

Concerning this clone itself: Its target is not known.

Trimming cost V 2 bases and J 2 bases; bases outside gene matches: 3. CDR3 length equals 14 residues. Germline V lookup: CDR1 SGHRS, CDR2 YFSETQ. The PCR had 60 Vbeta and 13 Jbeta primers. Sequencing was performed with immunoSEQ multiplex PCR; in TCRdb, only in-frame clones are kept and a portion is missing. Of fewer than 200,000 clones detected, 75% to 85% appear once; the ten largest clones hold less than 1%. Sequencing was done on a sample of PBMCs. The rearrangement joins TRBV5-1 to TRBJ2-5, with 7 nucleotides matching TRBD2. The origin of this receptor is a girl aged 2 to 9 in good health and CMV-seropositive. The CDR3 reads CASSLAGRQETQYF. The CDR3 DNA is TGCGCCAGCAGCTTAGCGGGGCGACAAGAGACCCAGTACTTC.